A selection of T cell receptor beta chains follows, all from one sample in a study of blood T cell repertoires in COVID-19. Profiled with immunoSEQ multiplex PCR; TCRdb holds only in-frame clones, not every one. The table shows around 270,000 clones, with roughly 84% occurring only once. Sequenced input: peripheral blood. All receptors come from a woman between 40 and 50 years old who had recovered from COVID-19. Both conserved end residues are trimmed from each CDR3. The D gene is left open where the match is weak. Clone size is not always given. Where it is, it says once, few, many or a class for expanded clones.

. | . | TRBJ1-3 | TRBV5-4 | ASSSPYSGNTIY
. | . | TRBJ2-7 | TRBV20-1 | SAARIYEQY
. | . | TRBJ1-2 | TRBV2 | ASSENRGGGYT
. | TRBD1 | TRBJ1-4 | TRBV27 | ASRMTGMEGKLF
once | TRBD1 | TRBJ2-2 | TRBV5-1 | ASTTRTGGNTGELF
. | TRBD1 | TRBJ2-3 | TRBV5-1 | ASNIAGGPNQGGTSSTDTQY
. | . | TRBJ2-5 | TRBV6-2/TRBV6-3 | ASSSSAPGQETQY
. | . | TRBJ1-5 | TRBV5-1 | ASSSAGDQPQH
. | TRBD1 | TRBJ2-5 | TRBV9 | ASSVGTGTGRETQY
. | . | TRBJ2-2 | TRBV5-1 | ASSLLAASTGELF
. | . | TRBJ2-5 | TRBV5-5 | ASSFAQGTGVETQY
. | TRBD1 | TRBJ1-3 | TRBV5-4 | ASSPGQGALPGNTIY
once | . | TRBJ2-2 | TRBV5-1 | ASSPGDWNTGELF
. | . | TRBJ1-4 | TRBV28 | ASSLLYEKLF
. | TRBD1 | TRBJ1-2 | TRBV6-5 | ASSYTGQGDGYT
. | . | TRBJ2-1 | TRBV19 | ASSMVFGEDSYNEQF
. | TRBD1 | TRBJ1-1 | TRBV28 | ASATGGLYTEAF
. | TRBD1 | TRBJ2-7 | TRBV13 | ASSPRQGGSPSYEQY
. | TRBD1 | TRBJ1-2 | TRBV28 | ASSFGQGDGYT
. | TRBD1 | TRBJ1-5 | TRBV15 | ATSRAFRDRNQPQH
. | TRBD2 | TRBJ2-1 | TRBV6-1 | ASSVRRLAGGTYNEQF
. | . | TRBJ1-1 | TRBV11-2 | ASSPQDMNTEAF
. | . | TRBJ2-1 | TRBV24-1 | ATSDAGGTGRINEQF
. | . | TRBJ1-5 | TRBV19 | ASSIGGGGSNQPQH
. | . | TRBJ2-6 | TRBV6-5 | ASRTISSGANVLT
few | TRBD1 | TRBJ1-1 | TRBV27 | ASSWDRANTEAF